The 25 T cell receptor beta chains in this list originate from one sample, sequenced in a study of STAT3 mutations in large granular lymphocyte leukemia (dated by TCRdb to between 2018 and 2020). The research as a whole found: Every T-LGLL patient showed at least one immunodominant TCRbeta clonotype, and about half showed multiple immunodominant subclonotypes.

The receptor library was made with the immunoSEQ multiplex PCR assay. Drawn from immuneACCESS, this table holds only the in-frame rearrangements with V and J called that TCRdb kept. Clones are partly lost; checked studies trace under half to an unresolved V gene and leave the rest unexplained. Within this sample are approximately 43,000 clones, with about 81% of them counted one time only. Less than 0.55% of the sample belongs to the ten largest clones. Their recognized antigens are unknown. Material: PBMCs. The receptors here all came from a human donor with T large granular lymphocyte leukemia. Some clones in this sample may be carry-over from other donors' samples.

The chain employs TRBV6-1 and TRBJ2-3; D might be TRBD1 (5 bases). From germline, CDR1 is MNHNS and CDR2 SASEGT. CDR3 length: 15 residues. Trimming removed 4 bases from V and 2 bases from J, with 13 bases in between. The CDR3 DNA follows: TGTGCCAGCAGTGGTGGGGCAGGTTCCACAGATACGCAGTATTTT. This gives the protein CASSGGAGSTDTQYF.

The chain is built from TRBV6-6 and TRBJ1-1; D unclear. V lost 7 bases, J lost 1 base, and 13 bases lay in between. The CDR3 contains 14 residues. The germline CDR1 and CDR2 sequences are MNHNY and SVGAGI (reference sequence). This CDR3 reads CASTASTPNTEAFF. The CDR3, as DNA: TGTGCCAGCACCGCTTCTACACCGAACACTGAAGCTTTCTTT.

The rearrangement joins TRBV5-4 to TRBJ2-2; 9 nucleotides align to TRBD2. Germline assignment: CDR1 SGHNT and CDR2 YYREEE (reference sequence). The CDR3 consists of 17 residues. V trimming: 4 bases; J trimming: 3 bases; junction bases outside the gene matches: 10. The CDR3 reads CASSLEIAGAHTGELFF. CDR3 in DNA: TGTGCCAGCAGCCTGGAGATAGCGGGGGCGCACACCGGGGAGCTGTTTTTT.

The chain combines TRBV15 with TRBJ2-1; D not resolved. V was trimmed by 1 base and J by 8 bases, leaving 18 bases between them. CDR1 and CDR2 from the germline V gene are LNHNV and YYDKDF (reference sequence). The CDR3 is 16 amino acids. The CDR3 is CATSRAGLVDGDEQFF. The CDR3, as DNA: TGTGCCACCAGCAGAGCCGGGCTAGTGGATGGTGATGAGCAGTTCTTC.

As concerns this clone: A read error may produce the germline difference seen at one junction end. The chain carries TRBV7-7 and TRBJ2-7, with a possible D match to TRBD2 (6 bases). The germline V gene encodes CDR1 SSHAT and CDR2 FNYEAQ (reference sequence). The CDR3 is 13 residues long. In DNA form, the CDR3 reads TGTGCTAGCAGCTCGAGGAGGGACGGCGAGCAGTACTTC. This translates into CASSSRRDGEQYF.

The V gene is TRBV5-1, the J gene TRBJ1-1, with D unresolved. CDR3 length: 15 residues. CDR1 and CDR2 (germline): SGHRS, YFSETQ. Trimming removed 1 base from V and 1 base from J, with 11 bases in between. CDR3 coding DNA: TGCGCCAGCAGCTTGTGGGGAGGATCGAACACTGAAGCTTTCTTT. It specifies CASSLWGGSNTEAFF.

This clone was detected once. V is TRBV11-2 and J is TRBJ2-5; TRBD2 agrees at 7 bases. The J segment lost 9 bases and the V segment lost 1 base, leaving 11 bases of the junction unmatched. Looked up from germline, CDR1 is SGHAT and CDR2 is FQNNGV. The CDR3 is 15 residues long. Written as DNA, the CDR3 is TGTGCCAGCAGCTTAGTTGGGGACTCGGGAGGCGCCCAGTACTTC. Amino acid sequence: CASSLVGDSGGAQYF.

The chain is built from TRBV30 and TRBJ2-1; TRBD2 agrees at 8 bases. CDR3 length: 12 amino acids. V shed 0 bases and J 9 bases; nucleotides not matched to a gene: 1. Germline CDR1 GTSNPN, CDR2 SVGIG (reference sequence). CDR3 DNA sequence: TGTGCCTGGAGTGTACGGGGGGGTGAGCAGTTCTTC. Translated, it gives CAWSVRGGEQFF.

By its share, this clone is medium-sized. The V and J genes are TRBV19 and TRBJ1-1; 8 bases are a match to TRBD1. Trimming at V came to 0 bases and at J to 10 bases, leaving 4 bases not matched to a gene. From germline, CDR1 is LNHDA and CDR2 SQIVND (reference sequence). This CDR3 spans 13 amino acids. CDR3 region: CASSIEGTGSAFF. The CDR3 DNA reads as TGTGCCAGTAGTATAGAGGGGACAGGTTCAGCTTTCTTT.

The chain employs TRBV4-1 and TRBJ2-3; 8 bases are a match to TRBD2. Trimming at V came to 1 base and at J to 6 bases, leaving 9 bases not matched to a gene. CDR1 is MGHRA, CDR2 YSYEKL, per germline. The CDR3 runs 16 residues. The CDR3 here is CASSQGNSGALDTQYF. For the CDR3, the DNA is TGCGCCAGCAGCCAAGGGAATAGCGGGGCCTTGGATACGCAGTATTTT.

In this sample, this clone turned up a few times. The chain recombines TRBV2 with TRBJ2-2; 10 bases align to TRBD2. In germline, CDR1 is SNHLY, CDR2 FYNNEI. With 6 bases clipped from V and 6 bases from J, the junction kept 7 bases outside the gene matches. The CDR3 is 15 residues long. CDR3 sequence: CASRPGLASPGELFF. The DNA of the CDR3 is TGTGCCAGCAGGCCGGGACTAGCGAGCCCCGGGGAGCTGTTTTTT.

The chain joins TRBV5-8 to TRBJ2-5; no clear D. The CDR3 has 13 residues. V gave up 0 bases and J gave up 1 base, with 4 bases separating them. Germline CDR1 and CDR2: SGHTS and YDEGEE. The CDR3, as DNA: TGTGCCAGCAGCTTGGTGGGCCAAGAGACCCAGTACTTC. Residues: CASSLVGQETQYF.

The chain couples TRBV9 to TRBJ2-7; tentatively, D is TRBD2 (6 bases). Germline CDR1 reads SGDLS; CDR2 reads YYNGEE. The CDR3 totals 14 residues. V was pared by 4 bases and J by 3 bases, with 14 bases between. The CDR3 is CASSSGDSDYEQYF. CDR3 sequence (DNA): TGTGCCAGCAGCTCCGGGGACTCCGACTACGAGCAGTACTTC.

The chain employs TRBV5-6 and TRBJ2-2; D gene ambiguous. The CDR3 is 14 amino acids. Germline CDR1 reads SGHDT; CDR2 reads YYEEEE. The V and J ends lost 1 base and 4 bases respectively, with 8 bases between them. The CDR3 reads CASSLFVVTGELFF. CDR3 nucleotides: TGTGCCAGCAGCTTGTTTGTAGTCACCGGGGAGCTGTTTTTT.

This chain uses TRBV11-2 with TRBJ2-7; D gene uncertain. The CDR3 sequence is 12 residues long. V lost 2 bases to trimming and J lost 5 bases, with 7 bases between them. Germline CDR1 SGHAT, CDR2 FQNNGV. CDR3 nucleotides: TGTGCCAGCAGCTTACTGGCAAACGAGCAGTACTTC. This translates into CASSLLANEQYF. Full variable domain (missing parts from reference TRBV11-2 and TRBJ2-7): EAGVAQSPRYKIIEKRQSVAFWCNPISGHATLYWYQQILGQGPKLLIQFQNNGVVDDSQLPKDRFSAERLKGVDSTLKIQPAKLEDSAVYLCASSLLANEQYFGPGTRLTVT.

This chain joins TRBV7-8 and TRBJ1-3; tentatively, D is TRBD1 (6 bases). Trimming pared 1 base from V and 2 bases from J, leaving 6 bases between. There are 14 residues in the CDR3. Germline CDR1 is SGHVS and CDR2 is FQNEAQ. CDR3 bases: TGTGCCAGCAGCTTAGACAGGGCTGGAAACACCATATATTTT. Translation: CASSLDRAGNTIYF.

The chain has TRBV7-2 and TRBJ1-1; D remains ambiguous. Germline CDR1 is SGHTA and CDR2 is FQGNSA. V shed 5 bases and J shed 0 bases, with 19 bases lying between them. The CDR3 totals 17 residues. CDR3 DNA: TGTGCCAGCAGCCAAAGGAGGAGTACCTCCTTGAACACTGAAGCTTTCTTT. It yields the protein CASSQRRSTSLNTEAFF.

The chain's CDR3 is CASSFGLNTEAFF. CDR3 DNA: TGCGCCAGCAGCTTCGGTTTGAACACTGAAGCTTTCTTT. The gene calls are TRBV4-1 and TRBJ1-1; D unclear. The CDR3 consists of 13 residues. The germline V and J ends were trimmed by 5 bases and 0 bases, with 7 bases remaining between them. Germline CDR1 reads MGHRA; CDR2 reads YSYEKL.

The chain recombines TRBV5-1 with TRBJ2-3; 7 bases fit TRBD2. The length of the CDR3 is 16 residues. Germline V gene lookup returns CDR1 SGHRS and CDR2 YFSETQ. J was trimmed by 0 bases and V by 2 bases; bases with no gene match: 6. This chain's CDR3 is CASSLMGGRSTDTQYF. The CDR3 DNA reads as TGCGCCAGCAGCTTAATGGGCGGGAGAAGCACAGATACGCAGTATTTT.

The chain recombines TRBV6-6 with TRBJ1-5; possible D gene TRBD1, 6 bases. V lost 2 bases and J lost 2, with 13 bases in between. The CDR3 length is 16 residues. Germline-derived CDR1 and CDR2 are MNHNY and SVGAGI (reference sequence). DNA for the CDR3: TGTGCCAGCAGTTACGCGGCAGGGGCGGGCAATCAGCCCCAGCATTTT. Amino acids: CASSYAAGAGNQPQHF.

This rearrangement joins TRBV11-2 to TRBJ2-7, with 7 bases identical to TRBD1. The length of the CDR3 is 13 residues. Per the germline V gene, CDR1 is SGHAT and CDR2 is FQNNGV. Germline trimming cut 0 bases from V and 6 bases from J; bases unmatched to any gene: 2. The CDR3 spells CASSLEAGGEQYF. The CDR3 nucleotides are TGTGCCAGCAGCTTAGAGGCAGGGGGCGAGCAGTACTTC.

Here the CDR3 DNA reads TGTGCCAGCAGCTTAGCGGAACCATGGCCCCAGCATTTT. Translating gives CASSLAEPWPQHF. This chain links TRBV7-9 with TRBJ1-5; unclear D gene. The germline gives CDR1 SEHNR, CDR2 FQNEAQ (reference sequence). CDR3 size: 13 residues. The ends were cut back, 0 bases at V and 9 bases at J, with 9 bases in the middle.

This clone was found once. This chain links TRBV30 with TRBJ1-5; the D gene is possibly TRBD1 (6 bases). Looked up from germline, CDR1 is GTSNPN and CDR2 is SVGIG (reference sequence). The ends were cut back, 5 bases at V and 5 bases at J, with 13 bases in the middle. The CDR3 extends over 13 amino acids. The CDR3 DNA follows: TGTGCCTGGGGCGACAGGTCGGATCAGCCCCAGCATTTT. Amino acids: CAWGDRSDQPQHF.

This sequence joins TRBV19 and TRBJ1-1, with D possibly matching TRBD1 (6 bases). The CDR3 extends over 13 amino acids. V lost 11 bases and J 2 bases, leaving 15 bases between the germline ends. CDR1 is LNHDA and CDR2 is SQIVND in the germline V gene (reference sequence). CDR3 sequence reads: CAASGGRNTEAFF. DNA of the CDR3: TGTGCCGCATCGGGGGGGCGTAACACTGAAGCTTTCTTT.

The chain couples TRBV7-9 to TRBJ2-1; D gene ambiguous. The V and J ends lost 8 bases and 8 bases respectively, with 19 bases between them. Germline CDR1 is SEHNR and CDR2 is FQNEAQ (reference sequence). The CDR3 is made up of 14 amino acids. Here the CDR3 DNA reads TGTGCCAGCCCAGCGTTATCGAAAAGTCATGAGCAGTTCTTC. Protein product: CASPALSKSHEQFF.